These 29 T cell receptor beta chains were sequenced from one sample in a study of molecular identifiers for immune sequencing clone quantification. TCRdb independently ran MiXCR on the PCR reads; one entry per CDR3 protein. The sample holds around 40,000 distinct CDR3 sequences, roughly 21% seen once. The sequencing sample was made of naive CD8+ T cells from blood, with Jurkat cell RNA spiked in. The subset: FACS-sorted CD8+CD4-CCR7+CD45RA+ naive T cells. The receptors stem from a human donor in good health. Some libraries in this study had Jurkat cell RNA spiked in.

This clonotype was seen ten or more times. This sequence joins TRBV12-3 or TRBV12-4 and TRBJ2-3, with D perhaps given as TRBD1 or TRBD2 (5 bases each). This CDR3 is built from 17 residues. Trimming left V 6 bases short and J 1 base short, with 20 bases between. CDR3 in amino acids: CASRTGTGPTGTDTQYF. The CDR3 bases are TGTGCCAGCAGGACCGGAACGGGACCCACGGGCACAGATACGCAGTATTTT.

This clonotype was picked up many times. The chain has TRBV3-1 and TRBJ2-3, with a tentative D call TRBD2 (6 bases). CDR1 LGHDT and CDR2 YNNKEL come from the germline V gene (reference sequence). The CDR3 is made up of 17 amino acids. The V gene lost 3 bases and the J gene lost 2 bases, with 18 bases spanning the gap. This CDR3 is CASSHRPRLGHTDTQYF. The DNA of the CDR3 is TGTGCCAGCAGCCACCGTCCCCGACTAGGCCACACAGATACGCAGTATTTT.

This clonotype was seen ten or more times. The chain uses TRBV12-3 or TRBV12-4 and TRBJ1-1, with D possibly TRBD1 on 6 matching bases. V was pared by 3 bases and J by 2 bases, with 7 bases between. CDR3 length equals 13 residues. The CDR3 nucleotides are TGTGCCAGCAGTTTGGACAGTAACACTGAAGCTTTCTTT. Protein sequence: CASSLDSNTEAFF.

This clonotype came up many times. This chain links TRBV3-1 with TRBJ2-7, with D unclear. CDR3 size: 13 residues. The V gene's germline CDR1 is LGHDT and CDR2 YNNKEL (reference sequence). The V end lost 2 bases, the J end lost 1 base, and 6 bases lay between the germline ends. The chain's CDR3 is CASSQSESYEQYF. The CDR3 DNA is TGTGCCAGCAGCCAAAGCGAGTCCTACGAGCAGTACTTC.

This clonotype was picked up many times. This chain uses TRBV12-3 or TRBV12-4 with TRBJ2-5; 8 nucleotides line up with TRBD2. Trimming cost V 6 bases and J 5 bases; bases outside gene matches: 5. The CDR3 is 13 residues long. DNA of the CDR3: TGTGCCAGCAGCAGGACTAGCCTGGAGACCCAGTACTTC. Protein: CASSRTSLETQYF.

This clonotype has at least ten counts. The CDR3 DNA is TGCAGCGTCGACAATCCGGGACTTCTCTCCTACAATGAGCAGTTCTTC. Translating gives CSVDNPGLLSYNEQFF. The J gene is TRBJ2-1, the V gene TRBV29-1; tentatively, D is TRBD2 (6 bases). The CDR3 runs 16 residues. Trimming pared 6 bases from V and 0 bases from J, leaving 18 bases between. Germline V gene sequence: CDR1 SQVTM, CDR2 ANQGSEA.

This clonotype was counted many times. The V and J genes are TRBV29-1 and TRBJ2-2, with 7 bases fitting TRBD2. The ends lost 6 bases at V and 7 bases at J; junction bases unmatched: 14. The CDR3 is 15 amino acids. In germline, CDR1 is SQVTM, CDR2 ANQGSEA. CDR3: CSVGLGSGEGGELFF. The CDR3 DNA sequence: TGCAGCGTCGGCCTAGGGAGCGGGGAAGGCGGGGAGCTGTTTTTT.

This clonotype has a count of ten or more. The rearrangement joins TRBV6-2 or TRBV6-3 to TRBJ2-3, with 8 nucleotides matching TRBD2. The CDR3 extends over 16 amino acids. J was trimmed by 0 bases and V by 0 bases; bases with no gene match: 2. Germline V gene lookup returns CDR1 MNHEY and CDR2 SVGEGT. The CDR3 spells CASSYSVAGSTDTQYF. Written as DNA, the CDR3 is TGTGCCAGCAGTTACTCCGTAGCGGGGAGCACAGATACGCAGTATTTT.

This clonotype has at least ten counts. The chain is built from TRBV25-1 and TRBJ1-1; possibly TRBD1 for D (5 bases). Germline CDR1 MGHDK, CDR2 SYGVNS. Between the trimmed V and J ends, which lost 2 bases and 4 bases, there was a span of 8 bases. The CDR3 contains 13 residues. The CDR3 coding sequence is TGTGCCAGCAGTGAACAGGGTGTCACTGAAGCTTTCTTT. This sequence encodes CASSEQGVTEAFF.

Note on this clonotype: A much larger clonotype is one base distant, so this may be a read error. This chain links TRBV13 with TRBJ2-7, with a weak D call TRBD2 (6 bases). The CDR3 totals 14 residues. The V end was cut by 2 bases, the J end by 3 bases, with 11 bases between. Germline assignment: CDR1 PRHDT and CDR2 FYEKMQ (reference sequence). The CDR3 here is CASSLKHGGYEQYF. The CDR3 DNA reads TGTGCCAGCAGCTTAAAGCACGGGGGCTACGAGCAGTACTTC.

This clonotype came up many times. CDR3 residues: CASSVGQPYFDEQFF. The CDR3 DNA sequence: TGTGCCAGCAGCGTAGGACAGCCTTATTTCGATGAGCAGTTCTTC. The chain employs TRBV7-6 and TRBJ2-1; tentatively, D is TRBD1 (6 bases). The length of the CDR3 is 15 residues. The V end lost 5 bases, the J end lost 8 bases, and 19 bases lay between the germline ends. Germline V gives CDR1 SGHVS, CDR2 FNYEAQ.

This clonotype appeared many times. The V call is TRBV7-9, the J call TRBJ2-7; D ambiguous. The V and J ends lost 5 bases and 6 bases respectively, with 14 bases between them. Germline-derived CDR1 and CDR2 are SEHNR and FQNEAQ (reference sequence). The CDR3 is 13 amino acids. The CDR3: CASSPDRVGEQYF. The CDR3 DNA reads as TGTGCCAGCAGCCCCGACCGGGTCGGCGAGCAGTACTTC.

This clonotype was detected many times. The rearrangement uses TRBV18 and TRBJ2-7; D is perhaps TRBD1 (6 bases). In germline, CDR1 is KGHSH, CDR2 LQKENI. There are 13 residues in the CDR3. V was trimmed by 1 base and J by 3 bases, leaving 7 bases between them. The CDR3 nucleotides read TGTGCCAGCTCACCACGAGGGGGCTACGAGCAGTACTTC. This translates into CASSPRGGYEQYF.

This clonotype has at least ten counts. The chain combines TRBV7-3 with TRBJ2-3; 9 nucleotides agree with TRBD2. Trimming took 5 bases from V and 1 from J; bases not matched to a gene: 7. Germline V lookup: CDR1 SGHTA, CDR2 FQGTGA. This CDR3 has 16 residues. This CDR3 reads CASSKSGTSRTDTQYF. The CDR3 DNA follows: TGTGCCAGCAGCAAATCCGGGACTAGCCGCACAGATACGCAGTATTTT.

This chain links TRBV20-1 with TRBJ1-5; 7 bases fit TRBD1. There are 16 residues in the CDR3. Trimming removed 0 bases from V and 6 bases from J; junction bases left unmatched: 11. Germline V lookup: CDR1 DFQATT, CDR2 SNEGSKA (reference sequence). CDR3 residues: CSARDFRGHASQPQHF. In DNA, the CDR3 is TGCAGTGCTAGAGATTTTAGGGGGCACGCTAGTCAGCCCCAGCATTTT.

By share, this clonotype counts as medium-sized. This chain joins TRBV5-1 and TRBJ2-7; no clear D gene. CDR1 and CDR2 from the germline V gene are SGHRS and YFSETQ. CDR3 length: 12 residues. V was clipped by 1 base and J by 4 bases, with 6 bases between them. CDR3 nucleotide sequence: TGCGCCAGCAGCTTGTACGGGTACGAGCAGTACTTC. Translated: CASSLYGYEQYF.

This clonotype has at least ten counts. This rearrangement joins TRBV6-2 or TRBV6-3 to TRBJ2-1; D is unclear. This CDR3 spans 12 amino acids. V lost 5 bases and J 10 bases, leaving 12 bases between the germline ends. Germline lookup yields CDR1 MNHEY and CDR2 SVGEGT. CDR3 loop: CASSKDSPEQFF. The CDR3 coding sequence is TGTGCCAGCAGTAAAGACTCTCCCGAGCAGTTCTTC.

This clonotype occurred a few times. The CDR3 does not close with the conserved phenylalanine or tryptophan, likely indicating a read error. The limits of the CDR3 on the DNA are not certain, so only TCRdb's listed CDR3 is given. The chain couples TRBV28 to TRBJ2-1; the table's D gene call, TRBD2, was not cross checked with the DNA. Per the germline V gene, CDR1 is MDHEN and CDR2 is SYDVKM. 11 amino acids form the CDR3, both terminal residues included. The CDR3 loop reads CASRSGTEFYR.

This clonotype has a count of ten or more. The chain has TRBV27 and TRBJ2-3; D gene ambiguous. Germline CDR1 and CDR2: MNHEY and SMNVEV (reference sequence). Trimming pared 6 bases from V and 3 bases from J, leaving 25 bases between. This CDR3 comprises 18 residues. The CDR3 sequence is CASSHTPRSRIGTDTQYF. CDR3 coding DNA: TGTGCCAGCAGCCACACTCCACGGTCTAGAATTGGTACAGATACGCAGTATTTT.

This clonotype was seen ten or more times. The J gene is TRBJ2-7, the V gene TRBV27; 12 nucleotides agree with TRBD2. CDR1 MNHEY and CDR2 SMNVEV come from the germline V gene (reference sequence). The V and J ends lost 6 bases and 2 bases, in that order; junction bases with no gene match: 8. This CDR3 is built from 16 residues. The CDR3 here is CASRELAGGPPYEQYF. In DNA form, the CDR3 reads TGTGCCAGCAGAGAGCTAGCGGGGGGGCCGCCCTACGAGCAGTACTTC.

This clonotype was counted between two and nine times. The chain joins TRBV9 to TRBJ2-1, with 10 bases lining up with TRBD2. CDR3 length equals 14 residues. Losses at the gene ends were 5 bases for V and 6 bases for J; bases not matched to a gene: 5. Germline V lookup: CDR1 SGDLS, CDR2 YYNGEE. In DNA form, the CDR3 reads TGTGCCAGCAGAGCGGGGGGGGGGTCCAATGAGCAGTTCTTC. Translating it yields CASRAGGGSNEQFF.

This clonotype was detected many times. The V gene is TRBV29-1, the J gene TRBJ2-7; D possibly corresponds to TRBD2 (5 bases). The CDR3 covers 11 residues. In germline, CDR1 is SQVTM, CDR2 ANQGSEA. V dropped 5 bases and J dropped 5 bases, with 10 bases sitting between them. CDR3: CSVNWGDEQYF. CDR3 bases: TGCAGCGTTAATTGGGGAGACGAGCAGTACTTC.

At least ten counts were recorded for this clonotype. The V gene is TRBV5-4, the J gene TRBJ2-6, with 7 bases matching TRBD1. Germline trimming cut 5 bases from V and 2 bases from J; bases unmatched to any gene: 10. This CDR3 region has 17 residues. Germline CDR1 SGHNT, CDR2 YYREEE (reference sequence). The CDR3 reads CASRVTAGGAGANVLTF. DNA of the CDR3: TGTGCCAGCAGGGTGACGGCAGGGGGAGCTGGGGCCAACGTCCTGACTTTC.

This clonotype has a count of ten or more. The V gene is TRBV5-1, the J gene TRBJ2-7; tentative D call: TRBD2 (6 bases). The CDR3 consists of 14 residues. Per germline, CDR1 SGHRS and CDR2 YFSETQ. Trimming removed 4 bases from V and 0 bases from J, with 11 bases in between. CDR3 sequence: CASSARDFSYEQYF. In nucleotides, the CDR3 is TGCGCCAGCAGCGCAAGGGACTTCTCCTACGAGCAGTACTTC.

This clonotype was counted at least ten times. Without the conserved terminal phenylalanine or tryptophan, this CDR3 likely stems from a read error. The V gene is TRBV20-1, the J gene TRBJ1-4; D might be TRBD1 (6 bases). The germline gives CDR1 DFQATT, CDR2 SNEGSKA (reference sequence). The CDR3 has 14 residues. V was trimmed by 3 bases and J by 6 bases, leaving 14 bases between them. The CDR3 sequence is CSASQGIGDEKLFL. CDR3 sequence (DNA): TGCAGTGCTAGTCAGGGGATAGGAGATGAAAAACTGTTTTTA.

This clonotype was counted ten times or more. This chain joins TRBV4-3 and TRBJ1-1; D remains ambiguous. V was pared by 3 bases and J by 4 bases, with 15 bases between. The CDR3 totals 15 residues. Germline CDR1 reads LGHNA; CDR2 reads YSLEER. CDR3 in DNA: TGCGCCAGCAGCCAGACAAAATTGGTCCTCACTGAAGCTTTCTTT. Translation gives CASSQTKLVLTEAFF.

This clonotype has a count of ten or more. This chain's CDR3 is CSASPRGAEANYGYTF. Written as DNA, the CDR3 is TGCAGTGCCTCACCTAGGGGCGCAGAAGCTAACTATGGCTACACCTTC. The chain combines TRBV20-1 with TRBJ1-2, with a weak D call TRBD1 (5 bases). Germline lookup yields CDR1 DFQATT and CDR2 SNEGSKA (reference sequence). This CDR3 is built from 16 residues. V was cut by 6 bases and J by 0 bases, with 20 bases left in between.

This clonotype came up many times. The J gene is TRBJ1-5, the V gene TRBV6-1; no firm D call. The CDR3 contains 15 residues. Germline assignment: CDR1 MNHNS and CDR2 SASEGT. The germline V and J ends were trimmed by 6 bases and 0 bases, with 12 bases remaining between them. The CDR3, as DNA: TGTGCCAGCAGGGAAATAGATTATAGCAATCAGCCCCAGCATTTT. It encodes CASREIDYSNQPQHF.

This clonotype was detected many times. The rearrangement uses TRBV4-1 and TRBJ2-5; 8 bases fit TRBD2. This CDR3 contains 16 residues. Per the germline V gene, CDR1 is MGHRA and CDR2 is YSYEKL. V lost 0 bases and J lost 2; bases outside the gene matches: 5. CDR3 in DNA: TGCGCCAGCAGCCAAGAGTACGGGGGGGTTCAAGAGACCCAGTACTTC. This encodes CASSQEYGGVQETQYF.